This T cell receptor (beta chain) was sequenced for a study of neurological immune-mediated disorders. TCRdb recomputed calls from the 5' RACE reads with MiXCR, one row per CDR3 protein. This table holds roughly 70,000 distinct CDR3 sequences, 3.9% found once. Ten or more counts support this clonotype. The CDR3 spans 13 residues. CDR1 and CDR2 (germline): SGHTS, YDEGEE. V gave up 1 base and J gave up 0 bases, with 4 bases separating them. The TCR comes from a man aged 25 to 40 with multiple sclerosis. Sequenced sample: PBMCs. J is TRBJ1-1 and V is TRBV5-8; D ambiguous. This chain's CDR3 is CASSLILNTEAFF. CDR3 sequence (DNA): TGTGCCAGCAGCTTGATCTTGAACACTGAAGCTTTCTTT.